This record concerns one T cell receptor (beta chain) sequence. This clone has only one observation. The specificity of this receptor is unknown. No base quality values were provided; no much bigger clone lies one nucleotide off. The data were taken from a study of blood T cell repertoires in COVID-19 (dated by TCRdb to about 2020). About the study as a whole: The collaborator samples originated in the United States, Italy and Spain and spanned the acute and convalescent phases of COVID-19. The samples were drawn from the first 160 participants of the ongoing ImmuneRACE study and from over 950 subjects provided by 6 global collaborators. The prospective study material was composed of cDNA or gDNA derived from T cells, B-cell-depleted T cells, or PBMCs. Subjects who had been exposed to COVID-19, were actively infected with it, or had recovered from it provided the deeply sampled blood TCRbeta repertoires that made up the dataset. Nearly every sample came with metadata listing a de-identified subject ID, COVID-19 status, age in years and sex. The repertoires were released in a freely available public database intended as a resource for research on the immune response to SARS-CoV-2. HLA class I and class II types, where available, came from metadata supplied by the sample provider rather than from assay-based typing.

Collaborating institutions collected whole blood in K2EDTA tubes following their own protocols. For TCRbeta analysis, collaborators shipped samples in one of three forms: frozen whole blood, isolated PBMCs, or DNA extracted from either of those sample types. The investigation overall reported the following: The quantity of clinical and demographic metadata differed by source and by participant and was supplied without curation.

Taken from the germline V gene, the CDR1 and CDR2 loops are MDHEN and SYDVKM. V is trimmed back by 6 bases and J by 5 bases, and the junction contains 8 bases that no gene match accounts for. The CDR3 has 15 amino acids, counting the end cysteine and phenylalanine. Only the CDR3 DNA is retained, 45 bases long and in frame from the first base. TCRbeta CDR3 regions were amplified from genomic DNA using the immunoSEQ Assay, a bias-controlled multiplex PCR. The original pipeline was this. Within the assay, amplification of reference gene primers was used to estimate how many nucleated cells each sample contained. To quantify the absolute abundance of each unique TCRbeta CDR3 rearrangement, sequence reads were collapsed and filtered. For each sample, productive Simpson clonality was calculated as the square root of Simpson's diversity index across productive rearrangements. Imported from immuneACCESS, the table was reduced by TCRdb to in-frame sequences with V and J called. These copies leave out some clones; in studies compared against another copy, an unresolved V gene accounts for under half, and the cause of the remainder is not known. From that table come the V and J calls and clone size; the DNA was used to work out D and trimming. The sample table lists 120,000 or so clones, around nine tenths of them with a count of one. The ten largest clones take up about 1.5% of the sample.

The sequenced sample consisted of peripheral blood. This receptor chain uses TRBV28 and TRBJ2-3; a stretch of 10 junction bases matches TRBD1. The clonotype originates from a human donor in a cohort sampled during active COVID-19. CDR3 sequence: CASRPRTGGKDTQYF. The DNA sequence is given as TGTGCCAGCAGGCCACGGACAGGGGGTAAAGATACGCAGTATTTT.